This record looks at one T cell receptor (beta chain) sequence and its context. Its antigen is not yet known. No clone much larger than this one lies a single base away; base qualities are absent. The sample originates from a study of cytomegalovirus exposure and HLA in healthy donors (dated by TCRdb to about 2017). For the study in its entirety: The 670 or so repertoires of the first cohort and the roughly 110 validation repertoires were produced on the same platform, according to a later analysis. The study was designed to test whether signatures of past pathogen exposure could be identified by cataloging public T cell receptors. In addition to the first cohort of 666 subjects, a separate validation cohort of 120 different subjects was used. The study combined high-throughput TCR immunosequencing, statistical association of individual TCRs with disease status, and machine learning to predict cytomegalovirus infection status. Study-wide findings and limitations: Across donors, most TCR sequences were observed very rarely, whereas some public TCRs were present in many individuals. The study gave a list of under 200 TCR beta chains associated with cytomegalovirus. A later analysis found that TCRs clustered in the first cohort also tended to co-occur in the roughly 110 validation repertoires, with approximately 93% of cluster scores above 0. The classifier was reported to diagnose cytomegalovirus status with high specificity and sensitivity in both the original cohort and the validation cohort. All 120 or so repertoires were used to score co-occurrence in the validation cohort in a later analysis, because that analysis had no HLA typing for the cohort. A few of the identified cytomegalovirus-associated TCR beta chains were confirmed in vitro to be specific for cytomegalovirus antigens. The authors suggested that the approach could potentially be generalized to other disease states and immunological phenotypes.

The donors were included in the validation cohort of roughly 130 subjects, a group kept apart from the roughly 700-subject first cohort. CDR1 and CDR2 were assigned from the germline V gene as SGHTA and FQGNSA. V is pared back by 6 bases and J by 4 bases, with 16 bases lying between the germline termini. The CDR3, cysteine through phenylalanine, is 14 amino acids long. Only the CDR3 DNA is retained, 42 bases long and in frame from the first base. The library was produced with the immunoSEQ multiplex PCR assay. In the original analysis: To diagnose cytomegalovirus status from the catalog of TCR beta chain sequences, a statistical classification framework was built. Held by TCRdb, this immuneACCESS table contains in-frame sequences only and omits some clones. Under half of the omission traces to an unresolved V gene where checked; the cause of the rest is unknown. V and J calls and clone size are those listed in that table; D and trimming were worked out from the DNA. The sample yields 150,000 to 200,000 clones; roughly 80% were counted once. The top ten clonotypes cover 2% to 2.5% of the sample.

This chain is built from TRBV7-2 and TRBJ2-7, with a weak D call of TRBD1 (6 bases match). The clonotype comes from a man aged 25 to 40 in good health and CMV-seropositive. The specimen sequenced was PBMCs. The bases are TGTGCCAGCAGTAGGACAGACGAGATTTACGAGCAGTACTTC. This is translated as CASSRTDEIYEQYF.